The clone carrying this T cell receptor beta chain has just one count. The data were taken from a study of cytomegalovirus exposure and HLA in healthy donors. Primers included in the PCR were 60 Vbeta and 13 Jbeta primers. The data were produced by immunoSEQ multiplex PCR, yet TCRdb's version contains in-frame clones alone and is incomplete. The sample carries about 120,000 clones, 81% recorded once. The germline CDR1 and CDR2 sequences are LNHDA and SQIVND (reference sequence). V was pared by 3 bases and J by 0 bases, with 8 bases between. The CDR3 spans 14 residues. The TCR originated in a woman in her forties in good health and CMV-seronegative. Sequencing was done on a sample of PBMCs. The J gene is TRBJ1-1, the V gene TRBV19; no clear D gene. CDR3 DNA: TGTGCCAGTAGTATGAATAGCATGAACACTGAAGCTTTCTTT. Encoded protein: CASSMNSMNTEAFF. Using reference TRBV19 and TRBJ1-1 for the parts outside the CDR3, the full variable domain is DGGITQSPKYLFRKEGQNVTLSCEQNLNHDAMYWYRQDPGQGLRLIYYSQIVNDFQKGDIAEGYSVSREKKESFPLTVTSAQKNPTAFYLCASSMNSMNTEAFFGQGTRLTVV.